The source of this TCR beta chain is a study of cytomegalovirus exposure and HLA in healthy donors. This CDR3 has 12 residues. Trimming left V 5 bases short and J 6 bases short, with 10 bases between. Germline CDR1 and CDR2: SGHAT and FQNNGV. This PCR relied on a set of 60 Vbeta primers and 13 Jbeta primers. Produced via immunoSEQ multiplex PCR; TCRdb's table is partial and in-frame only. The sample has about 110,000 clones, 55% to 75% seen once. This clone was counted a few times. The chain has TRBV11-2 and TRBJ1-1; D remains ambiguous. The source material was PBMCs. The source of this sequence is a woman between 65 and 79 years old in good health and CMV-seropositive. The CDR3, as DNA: TGTGCCAGCAGCGTGACAAGATCTGAAGCTTTCTTT. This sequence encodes CASSVTRSEAFF.